This T cell receptor beta chain was captured in a study of T-cell memory formation after mild COVID-19 (dated by TCRdb to the early 2020s). Turning to the overall study: TCR sequence clusters from the two donors were largely donor specific. T-cell clones expanding and contracting after mild COVID-19 in a couple of donors were tracked by longitudinal TCRalpha and TCRbeta repertoire sequencing. Two young, previously healthy adult volunteers made up the cohort, one male and one female.

Broad study findings and their caveats: Some responding clones were detected in pre-infection memory, suggesting pre-existing cross-reactive memory T cells joined the SARS-CoV-2 response. Contracting CD4+ clones were found mainly in CM and EM memory subsets, while CD8+ clones were enriched in EMRA. The second-wave clones that peaked on day 37 were not confirmed to be SARS-CoV-2 specific. Balanced CD4/CD8 phenotypes were observed for clones contracting from day 15 to 85, whereas a bias towards CD4+ was observed for a second wave of clones expanding from day 15 to 37. The study covered only a couple of mild cases, and larger cohorts including severe cases with pre-infection samples were considered necessary.

The table lists this clonotype with a few counts. Its antigen specificity is not known. Base qualities are not recorded, but no much larger clone differs from it by a single base. Sequenced using an Illumina NovaSeq 6000. TCRalpha and TCRbeta cDNA libraries were built by 5'RACE with constant-segment primers, adding sample barcodes and unique molecular identifiers. RNA was extracted from every sample with Trizol reagent. Libraries were amplified in two PCR steps, with a second sample barcode and Illumina TruSeq adapters added in the second step. Sequencing of libraries was performed on an Illumina NovaSeq with 2 x 150 bp paired-end reads. As for the original processing: Reads were demultiplexed and collapsed into UMI-guided consensus sequences with migec v1.2.7. Using mixcr v2.1.11, the UMI consensuses were aligned to TRA and TRB V and J templates and assembled into clonotypes. A clonotype was counted as expanded or contracted only if both edgeR and NoisET called the change significant, with noise models trained on biological replicates. For edgeR calls, a false discovery rate-adjusted p below 0.01 and a log2 fold-change threshold of 1 were applied. As an exploratory analysis of dynamics, max-normalized trajectories of the 1000 most abundant clonotypes were examined with PCA combined with hierarchical clustering. The CD4 or CD8 phenotype of responding clones was assigned using the separately sequenced CD4+ and CD8+ repertoires. Starting from the raw public reads, TCRdb applied fastp trimming at Q25, assembled clones with MiXCR and retained in-frame beta chains. CDR3 protein duplicates are merged, each entry listing the most common genes and DNA. The V and J calls and clone size are TCRdb's, not the authors'. Recorded for this sample are about 90,000 distinct CDR3 sequences; about 13% of them occurred a single time. Approximately 26% of the sample belongs to the ten largest clones.

PBMCs were isolated by Ficoll-Paque density gradient centrifugation. Taken from the germline V gene, the CDR1 and CDR2 loops are SGHRS and YFSETQ. From the cysteine up to the phenylalanine, the CDR3 has a length of 16 residues. Only the CDR3 part of the read is kept: 48 bases, read in frame from the first base. Here V drops 0 bases and J drops 2 bases, and the junction holds 5 bases not matched to any gene. The sequencing sample was made of PBMCs or a T cell subset sorted from them (not recorded which). The sequence was collected from an adult woman who had mild COVID-19 (a few samples of this study predate the infection). The sample titles of this study are shuffled in the database, so cell type and time point are left out; the donor was told from shared clones. The V and J segments used are TRBV5-1 and TRBJ2-7, with 10 bases matching TRBD1. At the DNA level, the sequence is TGCGCCAGCAGCTTGGCAGGGGACAGGGGACCCTACGAGCAGTACTTC. Protein translation: CASSLAGDRGPYEQYF.